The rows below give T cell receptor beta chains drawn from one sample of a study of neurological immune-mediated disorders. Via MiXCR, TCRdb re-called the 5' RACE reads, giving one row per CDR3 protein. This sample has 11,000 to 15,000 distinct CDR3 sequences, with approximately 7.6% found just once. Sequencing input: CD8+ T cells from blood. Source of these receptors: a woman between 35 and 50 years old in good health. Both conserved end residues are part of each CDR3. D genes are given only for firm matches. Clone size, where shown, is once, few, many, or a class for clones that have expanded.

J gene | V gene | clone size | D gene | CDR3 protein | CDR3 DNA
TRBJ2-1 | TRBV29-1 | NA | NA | CSVEGSRHNDQFF | TGCAGCGTTGAAGGCTCGAGGCACAATGACCAGTTCTTC
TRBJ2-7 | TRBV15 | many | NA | CATSRDRDNSYEQYF | TGTGCCACCAGCAGAGATCGGGACAACTCCTACGAGCAGTACTTC
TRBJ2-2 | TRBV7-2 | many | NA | CASSSPLPWAGELFF | TGTGCCAGCAGCTCTCCACTACCGTGGGCCGGGGAGCTGTTTTTT
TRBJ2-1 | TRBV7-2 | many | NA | CASSLVEGNNEQFF | TGTGCCAGCAGCTTAGTAGAAGGGAACAATGAGCAGTTCTTC
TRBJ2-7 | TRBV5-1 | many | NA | CASSGKGGRSYEQYF | TGCGCCAGCAGCGGGAAGGGCGGGCGCTCCTACGAGCAGTACTTC
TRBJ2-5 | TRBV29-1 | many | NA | CSVGGAAETQYF | TGCAGCGTTGGGGGGGCGGCGGAGACCCAGTACTTC
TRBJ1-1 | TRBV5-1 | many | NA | CASSSRGGNTEAFF | TGCGCCAGCAGTTCCCGGGGCGGAAACACTGAAGCTTTCTTT
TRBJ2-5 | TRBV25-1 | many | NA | CASSDPKKKETQYF | TGTGCCAGCAGTGACCCTAAAAAAAAGGAGACCCAGTACTTC
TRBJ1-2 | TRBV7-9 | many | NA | CASSSLPAGYGYTF | TGTGCCAGCAGCTCCCTTCCGGCTGGCTATGGCTACACCTTC
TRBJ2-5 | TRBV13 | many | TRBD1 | CASSFQGQGETQYF | TGTGCCAGCAGCTTTCAGGGACAGGGCGAGACCCAGTACTTC
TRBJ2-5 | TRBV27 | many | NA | CASSPFQGHYEETQYF | TGTGCCAGCAGTCCTTTTCAAGGTCACTACGAAGAGACCCAGTACTTC
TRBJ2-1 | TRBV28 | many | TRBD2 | CASSQMGGYNEQFF | TGTGCCAGCAGCCAAATGGGAGGGTACAATGAGCAGTTCTTC
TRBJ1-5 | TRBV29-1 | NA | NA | CSVEEAGQPQHF | TGCAGCGTTGAAGAGGCGGGGCAGCCCCAGCATTTT
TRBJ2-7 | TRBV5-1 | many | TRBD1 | CASSSTNTGTGLYEQYF | TGCGCCAGCAGCTCTACTAACACCGGGACAGGACTCTACGAGCAGTACTTC
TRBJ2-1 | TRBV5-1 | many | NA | CASDPTGTAYNEQFF | TGCGCCAGCGACCCGACCGGGACGGCATACAATGAGCAGTTCTTC
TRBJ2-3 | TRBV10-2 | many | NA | CASSEWGGQDTQYF | TGCGCCAGCAGTGAGTGGGGGGGGCAAGATACGCAGTATTTT
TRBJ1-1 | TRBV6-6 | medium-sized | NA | CASSYRWGNTEAFF | TGTGCCAGCAGTTACCGTTGGGGGAACACTGAAGCTTTCTTT
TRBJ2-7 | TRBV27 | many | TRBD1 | CASSGNRGRAIYEQYF | TGTGCCAGCAGTGGAAACAGGGGGCGCGCAATTTACGAGCAGTACTTC
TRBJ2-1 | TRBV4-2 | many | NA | CASSQEEGDLGNEQFF | TGTGCCAGCAGCCAAGAGGAGGGGGACCTCGGCAATGAGCAGTTCTTC
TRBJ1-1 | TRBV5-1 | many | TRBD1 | CASSGDRATEAFF | TGCGCCAGCAGCGGGGACAGGGCCACTGAAGCTTTCTTT
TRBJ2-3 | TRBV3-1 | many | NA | CASSQGGRGTDTQYF | TGTGCCAGCAGCCAAGGCGGCAGGGGCACAGATACGCAGTATTTT
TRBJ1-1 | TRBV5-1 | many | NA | CASSVIQEGAEAFF | TGCGCCAGCAGCGTCATACAGGAAGGCGCTGAAGCTTTCTTT
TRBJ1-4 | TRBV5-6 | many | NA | CASSTSYRIATNEKLFF | TGTGCCAGCAGCACTTCCTACAGGATTGCAACTAATGAAAAACTGTTTTTT
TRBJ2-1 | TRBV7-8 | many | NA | CASSFSPGYEQFF | TGTGCCAGCAGCTTCTCGCCGGGATATGAGCAGTTCTTC
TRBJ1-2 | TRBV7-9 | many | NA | CASSLETGSYGYTF | TGTGCCAGCAGCTTAGAAACGGGCTCCTATGGCTACACCTTC
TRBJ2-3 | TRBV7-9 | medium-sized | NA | CASQARADTQYF | TGTGCCAGCCAGGCTCGGGCAGATACGCAGTATTTT
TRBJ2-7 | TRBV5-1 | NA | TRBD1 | CASSWTGGAYEQYF | TGCGCCAGCAGCTGGACAGGGGGGGCCTACGAGCAGTACTTC
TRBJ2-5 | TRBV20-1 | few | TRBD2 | CSAPGLASETQYF | TGCAGTGCGCCGGGACTAGCGTCAGAGACCCAGTACTTC
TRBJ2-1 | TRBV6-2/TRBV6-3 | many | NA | CASSYSKGDYIPNNEQFF | TGTGCCAGCAGTTACTCGAAGGGAGACTACATCCCCAACAATGAGCAGTTCTTC